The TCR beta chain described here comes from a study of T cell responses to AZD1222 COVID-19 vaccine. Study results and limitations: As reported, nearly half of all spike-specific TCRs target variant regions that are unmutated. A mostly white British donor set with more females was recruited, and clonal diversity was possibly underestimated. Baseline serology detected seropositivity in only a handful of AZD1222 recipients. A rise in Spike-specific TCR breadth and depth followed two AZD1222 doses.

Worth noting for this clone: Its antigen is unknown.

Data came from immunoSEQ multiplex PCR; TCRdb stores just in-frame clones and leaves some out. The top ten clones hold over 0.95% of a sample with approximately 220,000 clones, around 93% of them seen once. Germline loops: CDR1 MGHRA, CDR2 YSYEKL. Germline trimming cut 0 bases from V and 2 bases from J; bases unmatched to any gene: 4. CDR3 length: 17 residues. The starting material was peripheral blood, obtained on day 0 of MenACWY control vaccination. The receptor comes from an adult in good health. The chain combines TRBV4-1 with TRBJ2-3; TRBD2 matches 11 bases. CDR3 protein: CASSQDGSGGVTDTQYF. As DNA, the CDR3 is TGCGCCAGCAGCCAAGATGGTAGCGGGGGGGTCACAGATACGCAGTATTTT.